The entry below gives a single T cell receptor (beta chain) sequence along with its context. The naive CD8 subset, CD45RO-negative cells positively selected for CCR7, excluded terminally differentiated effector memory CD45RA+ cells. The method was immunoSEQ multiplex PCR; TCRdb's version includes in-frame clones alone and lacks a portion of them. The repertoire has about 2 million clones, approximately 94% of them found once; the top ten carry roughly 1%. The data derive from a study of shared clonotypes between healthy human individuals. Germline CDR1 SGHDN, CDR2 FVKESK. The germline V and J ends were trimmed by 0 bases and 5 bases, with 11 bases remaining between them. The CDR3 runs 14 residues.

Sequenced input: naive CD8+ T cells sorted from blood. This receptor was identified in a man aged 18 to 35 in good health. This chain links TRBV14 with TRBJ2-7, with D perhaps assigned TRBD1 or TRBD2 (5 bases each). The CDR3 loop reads CASSQDGASDEQYF. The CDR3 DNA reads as TGTGCCAGCAGCCAAGACGGGGCGTCCGACGAGCAGTACTTC.